This record looks at one T cell receptor (beta chain) sequence and its context. These data originate in a study of long-term antiretroviral therapy in people with HIV. They ran version v3.0 of the immunoSEQ assay at survey level. The assay was immunoSEQ multiplex PCR, and TCRdb's table has in-frame clones only and misses some. The sample has about 25,000 clones, approximately 86% seen once. There are 13 residues in the CDR3. The germline V gene has CDR1 MDHEN and CDR2 SYDVKM. V lost 3 bases and J 7 bases, leaving 10 bases between the germline ends. The sequence derives from a man over 45 with HIV. The rearrangement uses TRBV28 and TRBJ1-5; D unclear. The source was unsorted PBMCs, collected 1.2 years after starting antiretroviral therapy. This chain's CDR3 is CASSFGFSQPQHF. CDR3 coding DNA: TGTGCCAGCAGTTTTGGTTTCAGCCAGCCCCAGCATTTT.